These 31 T cell receptor beta chains were sequenced from one sample in a study of shared clonotypes between healthy human individuals. Here immunoSEQ multiplex PCR was the method, and the copy in TCRdb shows in-frame clones only, minus some. In the table there are about 2.3 million clones, about nine tenths of which are singletons. Sample: naive CD4+ T cells from PBMCs. Subset indicated: CD45RA+ positively selected. These receptors came from a man aged 18 to 35 in good health. Some clones in this sample may be carry-over from other donors' samples.

This sequence joins TRBV7-9 and TRBJ1-2, with D possibly matching TRBD1 (6 bases). The CDR3 runs to 11 residues. The germline CDR1 and CDR2 sequences are SEHNR and FQNEAQ (reference sequence). Trimming shortened V by 10 bases and J by 6 bases, and 12 bases separated the two germline ends. The CDR3 loop reads CAIPWTDGYTF. The CDR3 DNA reads TGTGCCATTCCATGGACAGATGGCTACACCTTC.

The rearrangement links TRBV7-3 to TRBJ2-5; D possibly corresponds to TRBD2 (5 bases). V was cut by 2 bases and J by 7 bases, with 14 bases left in between. The germline gives CDR1 SGHTA, CDR2 FQGTGA. CDR3 length: 14 amino acids. The CDR3 sequence: CASSLSGIRGTQYF. Written as DNA, the CDR3 is TGTGCCAGCAGCTTATCCGGGATACGGGGGACCCAGTACTTC.

The chain has TRBV7-2 and TRBJ1-2; no reliable D call. Germline loops: CDR1 SGHTA, CDR2 FQGNSA. The CDR3 contains 14 residues. V lost 2 bases and J lost 4, with 11 bases in between. CDR3 coding DNA: TGTGCCAGCAGCTTAAAGCGGAGTTTCTATGGCTACACCTTC. Its protein is CASSLKRSFYGYTF. The entire variable domain, with the rest obtained from reference TRBV7-2 and TRBJ1-2, is as follows: GAGVSQSPSNKVTEKGKDVELRCDPISGHTALYWYRQSLGQGLEFLIYFQGNSAPDKSGLPSDRFSAERTGGSVSTLTIQRTQQEDSAVYLCASSLKRSFYGYTFGSGTRLTVV.

This clone was found a few times. The chain couples TRBV7-9 to TRBJ2-7; either TRBD1 or TRBD2 may fit D (5 bases each). The V and J ends lost 5 bases and 2 bases respectively, with 13 bases between them. The CDR3 runs to 14 residues. CDR1 SEHNR and CDR2 FQNEAQ come from the germline V gene (reference sequence). CDR3 region: CASSPHGGTYEQYF. CDR3 nucleotides: TGTGCCAGCAGCCCCCATGGGGGAACCTACGAGCAGTACTTC. Filled out from reference TRBV7-9 and TRBJ2-7, the complete variable domain reads DTGVSQNPRHKITKRGQNVTFRCDPISEHNRLYWYRQTLGQGPEFLTYFQNEAQLEKSRLLSDRFSAERPKGSFSTLEIQRTEQGDSAMYLCASSPHGGTYEQYFGPGTRLTVT.

This clone was seen only once. The chain combines TRBV19 with TRBJ2-5, with D perhaps matching TRBD1 or TRBD2 (5 bases each). This CDR3 is built from 13 residues. Germline CDR1 is LNHDA and CDR2 is SQIVND (reference sequence). Trimming left V 4 bases short and J 9 bases short, with 15 bases between. DNA for the CDR3: TGTGCCAGTAGTACCCGACTGGGGGTGGCCCAGTACTTC. Its protein is CASSTRLGVAQYF.

This chain uses TRBV18 with TRBJ2-2; possibly TRBD2 for D (5 bases). Germline CDR1 reads KGHSH; CDR2 reads LQKENI. The CDR3 sequence is 15 residues long. V was pared by 2 bases and J by 4 bases, with 11 bases between. This chain's CDR3 is CASSPNIGLTGELFF. CDR3 bases: TGTGCCAGCTCACCAAATATCGGACTCACCGGGGAGCTGTTTTTT.

V is TRBV27 and J is TRBJ2-3; TRBD1 might be the D (5 bases). The CDR3 is made up of 14 amino acids. Looked up from germline, CDR1 is MNHEY and CDR2 is SMNVEV (reference sequence). Trimming took off 6 bases at V and 1 base at J, with 11 bases between the two ends. The CDR3 is CASSRQWGTDTQYF. CDR3 in DNA: TGTGCCAGCAGCCGACAGTGGGGCACAGATACGCAGTATTTT.

CDR3 nucleotide sequence: TGTGCCAGTAGTACTGGGCATACCCTATATGGCCCCTACAATGAGCAGTTCTTC. It specifies CASSTGHTLYGPYNEQFF. The rearrangement links TRBV19 to TRBJ2-1; D unclear. Germline V gene data show CDR1 as LNHDA and CDR2 as SQIVND (reference sequence). The V gene lost 4 bases and the J gene lost 2 bases, with 21 bases spanning the gap. The CDR3 runs to 18 residues.

The gene calls are TRBV5-1 and TRBJ2-1; D remains ambiguous. Trimming left V 4 bases short and J 10 bases short, with 18 bases between. The CDR3 is 14 amino acids. Germline CDR1 and CDR2: SGHRS and YFSETQ. CDR3 sequence: CASSLVAVAREQFF. For the CDR3, the DNA is TGCGCCAGCAGCCTCGTGGCCGTCGCCCGGGAGCAGTTCTTC.

The chain employs TRBV5-6 and TRBJ1-6, with 7 bases fitting TRBD1. Germline CDR1 SGHDT, CDR2 YYEEEE. The CDR3 consists of 18 residues. The V segment lost 4 bases and the J segment 1 base; nucleotides outside the gene matches: 11. The CDR3, as DNA: TGTGCCAGCAGCCTATTTATAGGGGGCGAATCCTATAATTCACCCCTCCACTTT. Translated: CASSLFIGGESYNSPLHF.

Worth noting for this clone: The identical CDR3 is also encoded by other nucleotide sequences in the sample. V gene TRBV30 combines with J gene TRBJ1-3, with D unresolved. V dropped 0 bases and J dropped 4 bases, with 7 bases sitting between them. The CDR3 runs to 13 residues. Germline V lookup: CDR1 GTSNPN, CDR2 SVGIG (reference sequence). CDR3 DNA sequence: TGTGCCTGGAGTGTACGGTCCGGAAACACCATATATTTT. Protein product: CAWSVRSGNTIYF.

This clone came up once. This chain uses TRBV6-1 with TRBJ2-1; 11 positions match TRBD2. The CDR3 extends over 15 amino acids. Germline assignment: CDR1 MNHNS and CDR2 SASEGT. V was clipped by 6 bases and J by 6 bases; unmatched bases: 7. CDR3 bases: TGTGCCAGCAGGGCGCTAGCGGGAGGAAGCAATGAGCAGTTCTTC. Its protein is CASRALAGGSNEQFF.

The V and J genes are TRBV29-1 and TRBJ2-7; perhaps D is TRBD1 or TRBD2 (5 bases each). Trimming removed 6 bases at V and 5 bases at J, with 17 bases between. Germline V gives CDR1 SQVTM, CDR2 ANQGSEA. The CDR3 is made up of 13 amino acids. The chain's CDR3 is CSVAGTPVDEQYF. CDR3 in DNA: TGCAGCGTCGCCGGGACCCCGGTGGACGAGCAGTACTTC.

The V and J genes are TRBV15 and TRBJ2-1; D could derive from TRBD1 or TRBD2 (7 bases each). The ends were cut back, 1 base at V and 8 bases at J, with 15 bases in the middle. Germline V gene sequence: CDR1 LNHNV, CDR2 YYDKDF (reference sequence). CDR3 size: 15 residues. Here the CDR3 reads CATSRGAGGGDEQFF. The CDR3 region has the DNA TGTGCCACCAGCAGAGGTGCAGGGGGGGGCGATGAGCAGTTCTTC. The entire variable domain, with the rest obtained from reference TRBV15 and TRBJ2-1, is as follows: DAMVIQNPRYQVTQFGKPVTLSCSQTLNHNVMYWYQQKSSQAPKLLFHYYDKDFNNEADTPDNFQSRRPNTSFCFLDIRSPGLGDTAMYLCATSRGAGGGDEQFFGPGTRLTVL.

The chain employs TRBV7-9 and TRBJ2-5; no definite D call. V shed 5 bases and J shed 5 bases, with 18 bases lying between them. Germline V lookup: CDR1 SEHNR, CDR2 FQNEAQ (reference sequence). The CDR3 consists of 15 residues. CDR3 DNA sequence: TGTGCCAGCAGCGACTTGTTCACGGTGCGGGAGACCCAGTACTTC. Protein product: CASSDLFTVRETQYF.

Concerning this clone itself: The sample carries other DNA sequences with the same CDR3. The chain couples TRBV9 to TRBJ2-5, with a weak D call TRBD2 (5 bases). Germline assignment: CDR1 SGDLS and CDR2 YYNGEE. V gave up 2 bases and J gave up 0 bases, with 11 bases separating them. The CDR3 runs 15 residues. In DNA form, the CDR3 reads TGTGCCAGCAGCGTTACCGGGATGTACCAAGAGACCCAGTACTTC. It is translated as CASSVTGMYQETQYF.

The genes are TRBV14 and TRBJ2-1; D possibly matches TRBD1 or TRBD2 (5 bases each). Germline V gene lookup returns CDR1 SGHDN and CDR2 FVKESK. Trimming cost V 4 bases and J 2 bases, with 15 bases left between them. The CDR3 totals 16 residues. The CDR3 DNA reads as TGTGCCAGCAGCCTCACCGGGACCTTCACCTACAATGAGCAGTTCTTC. It translates to CASSLTGTFTYNEQFF.

The chain combines TRBV19 with TRBJ1-1; D may be TRBD1 (6 bases). Germline V lookup: CDR1 LNHDA, CDR2 SQIVND (reference sequence). CDR3 length equals 14 residues. V lost 5 bases and J 7 bases, leaving 17 bases between the germline ends. DNA for the CDR3: TGTGCCAGTAGTCCCCCGAGGGGGTACAGTGAAGCTTTCTTT. It encodes CASSPPRGYSEAFF.

The chain carries TRBV2 and TRBJ1-1; TRBD1 aligns across 8 bases. This CDR3 contains 12 residues. Unmatched junction bases numbered 4, after V lost 8 bases and J lost 5 bases. Germline lookup yields CDR1 SNHLY and CDR2 FYNNEI. The CDR3 loop is CASGQGGTEAFF. For the CDR3, the DNA is TGTGCCAGCGGACAGGGAGGTACTGAAGCTTTCTTT.

This clone is a singleton in its sample. This chain joins TRBV7-6 and TRBJ1-2; 7 bases match TRBD1. The V gene's germline CDR1 is SGHVS and CDR2 FNYEAQ. J was trimmed by 2 bases and V by 5 bases; bases with no gene match: 5. The CDR3 is 14 residues long. The chain's CDR3 is CASSPQTGNYGYTF. CDR3 coding DNA: TGTGCCAGCAGCCCCCAGACAGGGAACTATGGCTACACCTTC.

Turning to this clone: This sample includes further DNA sequences coding for the same CDR3. The chain is built from TRBV2 and TRBJ2-5; D ambiguous. The CDR3 has 10 amino acids. Per germline, CDR1 SNHLY and CDR2 FYNNEI. The germline V and J ends were trimmed by 7 bases and 5 bases, with 5 bases remaining between them. The CDR3 here is CASNGETQYF. The CDR3 DNA sequence: TGTGCCAGCAATGGGGAGACCCAGTACTTC.

This chain uses TRBV28 with TRBJ1-3; D remains ambiguous. V lost 8 bases to trimming and J lost 2 bases, with 7 bases between them. Germline CDR1 reads MDHEN; CDR2 reads SYDVKM. This CDR3 has 12 residues. This chain's CDR3 is CASDNPGNTIYF. CDR3 coding DNA: TGTGCCAGCGACAACCCTGGAAACACCATATATTTT.

The chain combines TRBV25-1 with TRBJ2-5; 8 positions match TRBD2. Germline CDR1 MGHDK, CDR2 SYGVNS. Trimming took 5 bases from V and 5 from J; bases not matched to a gene: 10. This CDR3 comprises 15 residues. CDR3 DNA: TGTGCCAGCAGTCCGGGGGGGCAGCTCTGGGAGACCCAGTACTTC. Its translation is CASSPGGQLWETQYF.

The chain couples TRBV6-5 to TRBJ2-1; D might be TRBD2 (7 bases). The germline CDR1 and CDR2 sequences are MNHEY and SVGAGI. This CDR3 has 16 residues. V lost 2 bases and J 6 bases, leaving 17 bases between the germline ends. CDR3 sequence: CASSYRLRGGGNEQFF. The CDR3 coding sequence is TGTGCCAGCAGTTACCGGCTTCGAGGGGGGGGCAATGAGCAGTTCTTC.

The V call is TRBV7-3, the J call TRBJ2-7, with D perhaps TRBD1 (5 bases). V was clipped by 5 bases and J by 3 bases, with 14 bases between them. The CDR3 covers 14 residues. Germline V gives CDR1 SGHTA, CDR2 FQGTGA. Here the CDR3 reads CASSLQNQGYEQYF. The CDR3 DNA follows: TGTGCCAGCAGCCTCCAAAACCAGGGCTACGAGCAGTACTTC.

This clone was counted a single time. The rearrangement links TRBV27 to TRBJ2-7; no definite D call. The ends were cut back, 2 bases at V and 1 base at J, with 9 bases in the middle. From germline, CDR1 is MNHEY and CDR2 SMNVEV (reference sequence). The CDR3 consists of 14 residues. In DNA form, the CDR3 reads TGTGCCAGCAGTTTAAAACCCGAATCCTACGAGCAGTACTTC. Residues: CASSLKPESYEQYF.

This clone occurred once. Here the CDR3 DNA reads TGTGCCAGTAGTCGCCCGGGGGGCTCCTACAATGAGCAGTTCTTC. Encoded protein: CASSRPGGSYNEQFF. This chain connects TRBV19 to TRBJ2-1; TRBD2 aligns across 7 bases. Germline lookup yields CDR1 LNHDA and CDR2 SQIVND (reference sequence). The V and J ends lost 5 bases and 0 bases, in that order; junction bases with no gene match: 4. This CDR3 is 15 amino acids long.

The V gene is TRBV28, the J gene TRBJ1-1; D is ambiguous. Trimming left V 2 bases short and J 3 bases short, with 16 bases between. The CDR3 contains 16 residues. Germline V CDR1 and CDR2: MDHEN, SYDVKM. The CDR3: CASSLRRRTWDTEAFF. CDR3 in DNA: TGTGCCAGCAGTTTAAGGCGGAGAACCTGGGACACTGAAGCTTTCTTT.

The genes are TRBV14 and TRBJ2-7, with 8 positions matching TRBD2. The V and J ends lost 0 bases and 3 bases, in that order; junction bases with no gene match: 7. The CDR3 length is 16 residues. Germline CDR1 reads SGHDN; CDR2 reads FVKESK. The CDR3 is CASSQDKGSGIYEQYF. The CDR3 nucleotides read TGTGCCAGCAGCCAAGATAAGGGTAGCGGGATCTACGAGCAGTACTTC.

This clone appeared a single time. The chain combines TRBV5-1 with TRBJ1-1; TRBD1 is a possible D gene (5 bases). V lost 1 base and J 0 bases, leaving 10 bases between the germline ends. The germline V gene encodes CDR1 SGHRS and CDR2 YFSETQ. The CDR3 spans 15 residues. CDR3: CASSLLGTMNTEAFF. As DNA, the CDR3 is TGCGCCAGCAGCTTGCTGGGGACCATGAACACTGAAGCTTTCTTT.

Regarding this clone: Germline and junction disagree at one end, which may indicate a read error. The V and J genes are TRBV28 and TRBJ2-1, with unresolved D. The CDR3 has 12 amino acids. Germline V lookup: CDR1 MDHEN, CDR2 SYDVKM. The CDR3 reads CASSLVDGHPIF. The DNA for the CDR3 is TGTGCCAGCAGTTTAGTCGACGGCCACCCGATCTTC.